Listed below are T cell receptor beta chains from one sample, sequenced in a study of T cells in Graves' hyperthyroidism and ophthalmopathy. In TCRdb, the multiplex PCR reads were re-called with MiXCR into one record per CDR3 protein. The table records hundreds of thousands of distinct CDR3 sequences, about 14% of them present only once. Sequencing was done on a sample of blood. Receptor source: a woman aged 45 to 65 with Graves' ophthalmopathy. CDR3s include the opening cysteine and the closing phenylalanine or tryptophan. A D gene is named only where the DNA matches it firmly. Clone size is shown for a subset of rows, as once, few, many or a class of expanded clone.

V	size	J	D	DNA	CDR3
TRBV27	many	TRBJ2-7	NA	TGTGCCAGCAGTTTATTGACCGCGAGCTCCTACGAGCAGTACTTC	CASSLLTASSYEQYF
TRBV9	NA	TRBJ1-1	NA	TGTGCCAGCAGCGTAGAGGGGACGAGCGCTGAAGCTTTCTTT	CASSVEGTSAEAFF
TRBV7-9	many	TRBJ2-7	TRBD1	TGTGCCAGCAGCTCCGGACAGGACTCCTACGAGCAGTACTTC	CASSSGQDSYEQYF
TRBV28	few	TRBJ2-4	NA	TGTGCCAGCAGTCCGCCCCAGGGTATCATTCAGTACTTC	CASSPPQGIIQYF
TRBV7-3	many	TRBJ1-5	NA	TGTGCCAGCAGCTTATCTGCAGGACAAGGGCCCCAGCATTTT	CASSLSAGQGPQHF
TRBV20-1	many	TRBJ1-1	TRBD1	TGCAGTGCTAGAGATCGGACAGGGACGAACACTGAAGCTTTCTTT	CSARDRTGTNTEAFF
TRBV28	many	TRBJ1-1	TRBD1	TGTGCCAGCAGTGTGCCCTCTACAGGGGTTAACACTGAAGCTTTCTTT	CASSVPSTGVNTEAFF
TRBV18	NA	TRBJ2-1	TRBD2	TGTGCCAGCTCACCCCTAAGGAGCGGGAGGGGTGATGAGCAGTTCTTC	CASSPLRSGRGDEQFF
TRBV20-1	NA	TRBJ1-1	NA	TGCAGTGCTAGCCAATATCTGATGAACACTGAAGCTTTCTTT	CSASQYLMNTEAFF
TRBV18	many	TRBJ2-7	TRBD2	TGTGCCAGCTCACCTCCGGGACTAGACGAGCAGTACTTC	CASSPPGLDEQYF